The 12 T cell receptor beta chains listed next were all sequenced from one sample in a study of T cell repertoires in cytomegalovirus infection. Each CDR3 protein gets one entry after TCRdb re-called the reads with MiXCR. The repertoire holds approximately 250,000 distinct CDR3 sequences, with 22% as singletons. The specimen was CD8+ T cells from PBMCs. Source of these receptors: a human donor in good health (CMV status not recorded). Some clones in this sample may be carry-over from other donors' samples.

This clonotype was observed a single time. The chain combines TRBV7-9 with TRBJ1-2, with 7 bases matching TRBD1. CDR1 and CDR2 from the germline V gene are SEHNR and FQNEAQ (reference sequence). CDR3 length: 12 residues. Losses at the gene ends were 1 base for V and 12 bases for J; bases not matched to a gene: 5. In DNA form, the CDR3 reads TGTGCCAGCAGCTTAGGACAGGGAGTGGACACCTTC. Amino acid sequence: CASSLGQGVDTF.

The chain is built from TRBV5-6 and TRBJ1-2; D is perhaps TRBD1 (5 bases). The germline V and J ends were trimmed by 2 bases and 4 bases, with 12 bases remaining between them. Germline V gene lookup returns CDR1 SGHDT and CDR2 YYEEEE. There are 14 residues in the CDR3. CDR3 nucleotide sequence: TGTGCCAGCAGCTTAAAGACGGGACCCTATGGCTACACCTTC. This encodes CASSLKTGPYGYTF.

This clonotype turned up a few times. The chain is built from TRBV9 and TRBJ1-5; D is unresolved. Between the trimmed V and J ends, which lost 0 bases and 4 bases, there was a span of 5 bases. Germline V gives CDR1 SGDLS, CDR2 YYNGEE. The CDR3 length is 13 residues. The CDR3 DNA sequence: TGTGCCAGCAGCGTAGATGGGAATCAGCCCCAGCATTTT. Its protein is CASSVDGNQPQHF.

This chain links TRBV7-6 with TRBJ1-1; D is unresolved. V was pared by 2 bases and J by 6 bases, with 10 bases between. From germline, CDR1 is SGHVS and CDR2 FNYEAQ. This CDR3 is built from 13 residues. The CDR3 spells CASSLFGGPEAFF. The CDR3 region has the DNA TGTGCCAGCAGCTTATTCGGCGGCCCTGAAGCTTTCTTT.

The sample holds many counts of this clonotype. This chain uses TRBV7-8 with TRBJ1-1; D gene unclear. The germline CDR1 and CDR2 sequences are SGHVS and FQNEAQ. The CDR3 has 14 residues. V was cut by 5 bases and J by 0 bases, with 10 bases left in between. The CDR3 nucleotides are TGTGCCAGCAGCCCCCCCGGTTTGAACACTGAAGCTTTCTTT. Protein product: CASSPPGLNTEAFF.

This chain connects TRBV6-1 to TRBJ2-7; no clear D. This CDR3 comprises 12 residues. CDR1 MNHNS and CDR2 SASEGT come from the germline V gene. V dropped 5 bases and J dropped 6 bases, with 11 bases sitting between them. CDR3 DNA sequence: TGTGCCAGCAGTTCAGCTTCAATCGAGCAGTACTTC. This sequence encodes CASSSASIEQYF.

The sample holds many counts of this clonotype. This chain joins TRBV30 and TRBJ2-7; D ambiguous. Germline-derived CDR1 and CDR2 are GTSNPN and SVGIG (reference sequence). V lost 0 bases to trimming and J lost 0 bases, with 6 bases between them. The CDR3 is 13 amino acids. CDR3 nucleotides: TGTGCCTGGAGTGTACCAGACTCCTACGAGCAGTACTTC. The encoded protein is CAWSVPDSYEQYF.

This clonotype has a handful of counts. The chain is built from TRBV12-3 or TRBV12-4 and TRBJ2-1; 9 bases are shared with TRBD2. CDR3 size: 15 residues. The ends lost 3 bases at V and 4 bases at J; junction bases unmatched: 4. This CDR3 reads CASSLGGGVYNEQFF. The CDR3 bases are TGTGCCAGCAGTTTGGGCGGGGGGGTGTACAATGAGCAGTTCTTC.

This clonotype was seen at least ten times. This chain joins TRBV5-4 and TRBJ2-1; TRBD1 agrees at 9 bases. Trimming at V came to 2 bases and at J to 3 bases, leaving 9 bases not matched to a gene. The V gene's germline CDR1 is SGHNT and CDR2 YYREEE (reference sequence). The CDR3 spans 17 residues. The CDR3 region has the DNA TGTGCCAGCAGCTTAGGCGGACAGGGGTCCTTCTACAATGAGCAGTTCTTC. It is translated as CASSLGGQGSFYNEQFF. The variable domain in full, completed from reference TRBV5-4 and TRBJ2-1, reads ETGVTQSPTHLIKTRGQQVTLRCSSQSGHNTVSWYQQALGQGPQFIFQYYREEENGRGNFPPRFSGLQFPNYSSELNVNALELDDSALYLCASSLGGQGSFYNEQFFGPGTRLTVL.

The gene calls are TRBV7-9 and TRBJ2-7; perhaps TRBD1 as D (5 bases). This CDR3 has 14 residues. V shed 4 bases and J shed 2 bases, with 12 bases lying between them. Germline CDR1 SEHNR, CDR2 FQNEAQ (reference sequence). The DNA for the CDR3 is TGTGCCAGCAGCTCGACAGAGTTGACCTACGAGCAGTACTTC. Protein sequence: CASSSTELTYEQYF.

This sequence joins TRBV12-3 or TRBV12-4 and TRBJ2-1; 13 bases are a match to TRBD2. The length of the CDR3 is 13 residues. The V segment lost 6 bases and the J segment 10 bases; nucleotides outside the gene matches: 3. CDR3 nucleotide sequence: TGTGCCAGCAGAGTGGGACTAGCGGGGGAGCAGTTCTTC. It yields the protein CASRVGLAGEQFF.

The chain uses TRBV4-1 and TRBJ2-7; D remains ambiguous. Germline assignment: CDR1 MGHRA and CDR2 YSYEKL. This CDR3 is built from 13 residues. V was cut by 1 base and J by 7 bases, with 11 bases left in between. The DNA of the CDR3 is TGCGCCAGCAGCCAAGGCCTCCAGGAGGAGCAGTACTTC. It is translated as CASSQGLQEEQYF.